This T cell receptor (beta chain) was observed in a study of preoperative IRX-2 immunotherapy in early breast cancer. The CDR3 has 15 amino acids. Germline V gene data show CDR1 as SGDLS and CDR2 as YYNGEE. Losses at the gene ends were 4 bases for V and 6 bases for J; bases not matched to a gene: 11. Treatment reported: preoperative locoregional IRX-2 cytokine immunotherapy. Preoperative locoregional IRX-2 cytokine immunotherapy was tested in the phase Ib source study. Clones were sequenced by immunoSEQ multiplex PCR, and TCRdb holds only the in-frame ones, with some missing. The table records roughly 29,000 clones, about 90% of them present only once.

This chain links TRBV9 with TRBJ1-2; 8 bases map to TRBD1. Collection took place from a patient treated with IRX-2 immunotherapy. The clonotype comes from a human donor with breast cancer. The CDR3 here is CASSPIGQGGHGYTF. The DNA of the CDR3 is TGTGCCAGCAGCCCTATCGGACAGGGAGGCCATGGCTACACCTTC.